This section outlines one TCR beta chain sequence together with its context. What antigen it recognizes has not been identified. Per-base qualities were not stored, and no clone one base away is much larger. These data are taken from a study of T cell repertoires in cytomegalovirus infection (dated by TCRdb to the late 2010s). Notes on the research overall: Recently identified HLA-C-restricted CMV epitopes, whose presentation resists viral immunomodulation, were targeted by peptide stimulations together with well-studied HLA-B-restricted epitopes. Because public TCR beta signatures pointed to carriage of CMV infection together with the matching HLA type, the HLA type of each donor mattered for the analysis.

In the paper's terms, the treatment or condition label means: in vitro stimulation with specific CMV peptide epitopes to enrich CMV-specific T cells. What the authors observed across the whole study: Carriers of CMV infection plus the relevant HLA type were discriminated by the cumulative frequency of public TCR beta family members in the study cohort and in an independent 352-donor cohort. The ex vivo response was dominated by HLA-C-restricted CMV-specific TCR beta clonotypes, which also provided the single most frequent clonotype in two of eight donors.

TCRdb lists the instrument as Illumina HiSeq 1500. TCRdb redid the processing of the public reads, applying fastp at Q25 and MiXCR, and retained in-frame beta chains. A single entry per CDR3 protein holds the most common genes and DNA from its merged rows. The sample yields a few hundred thousand distinct CDR3 sequences; more than 20% were counted once. The biggest ten clones account for about an eighth of the sample. Sequencing used cultured PBMCs, obtained from culture after CMV antigen stimulation. The clonotype originates from a human donor in good health (CMV status not recorded). Some clones in this sample may be carry-over from other donors' samples.

The sequenced DNA: TGTGCCTGGGCTACAGGGCTGGACTACAATGAGCAGTTCTTC. Its coded protein is CAWATGLDYNEQFF. The chain links TRBV30 with TRBJ2-1, with a tentative D gene TRBD1 over 6 matching bases. For CDR1 and CDR2, the germline V gene (reference sequence) lists GTSNPN and SVGIG. V is cut by 5 bases and J by 3 bases, and the space between the germline ends is 14 bases. CDR3 length: 14 amino acids, cysteine to phenylalanine. Kept here is only the CDR3 DNA, which spans 42 bases and is read in frame from base 1.